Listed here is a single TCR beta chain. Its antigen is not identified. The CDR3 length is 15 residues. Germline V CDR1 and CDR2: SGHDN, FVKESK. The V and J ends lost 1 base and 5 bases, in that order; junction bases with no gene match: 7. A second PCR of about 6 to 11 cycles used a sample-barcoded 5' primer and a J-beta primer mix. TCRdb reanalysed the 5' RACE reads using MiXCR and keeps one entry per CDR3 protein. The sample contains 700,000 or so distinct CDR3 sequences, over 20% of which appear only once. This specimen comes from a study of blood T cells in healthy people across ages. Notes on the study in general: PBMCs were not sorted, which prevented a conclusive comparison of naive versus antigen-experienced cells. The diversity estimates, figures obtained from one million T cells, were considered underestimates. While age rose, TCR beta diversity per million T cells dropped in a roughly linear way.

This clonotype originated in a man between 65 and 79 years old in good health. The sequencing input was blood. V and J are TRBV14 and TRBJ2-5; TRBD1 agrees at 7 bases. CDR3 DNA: TGTGCCAGCAGCCAAGCCCCGACAGGGATGGAGACCCAGTACTTC. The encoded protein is CASSQAPTGMETQYF.